This T cell receptor beta chain was recovered during a study of blood T cell repertoires in COVID-19. About the study: The analysed material was cDNA or gDNA that came from T cells, B-cell-depleted T cells, or PBMCs.

Germline V gene sequence: CDR1 SGHDT, CDR2 YYEEEE. The ends were cut back, 4 bases at V and 4 bases at J, with 11 bases in the middle. This CDR3 contains 13 residues. Methods used by the authors: Counts of nucleated cells, estimated from reference gene primer amplification, were obtained. TCRdb's table, derived via immunoSEQ multiplex PCR, lists solely in-frame clones and lacks some. V, J and clone size reflect that table, while D and trimming were determined from the DNA. The repertoire holds about 110,000 clones, 85% seen once, with about 13% in the top ten. This sequence was found in a human donor in a cohort sampled during active COVID-19. Sequenced sample: peripheral blood. The J gene is TRBJ1-2, the V gene TRBV5-6, with D possibly matching TRBD1 (5 bases). The DNA for the CDR3 is TGTGCCAGCAGCCCGGACATGTTCTATGGCTACACCTTC. This encodes CASSPDMFYGYTF. The variable domain in full, with the rest retrieved from reference TRBV5-6 and TRBJ1-2, is DAGVTQSPTHLIKTRGQQVTLRCSPKSGHDTVSWYQQALGQGPQFIFQYYEEEERQRGNFPDRFSGHQFPNYSSELNVNALLLGDSALYLCASSPDMFYGYTFGSGTRLTVV.